What follows describes a single T cell receptor beta chain. The data were obtained in a study of blood T cell repertoires in COVID-19. Looking at the study overall: The United States, Italy and Spain were the sources of the acute and convalescent COVID-19 samples. PBMCs, B-cell-depleted T cells, or T cells provided the cDNA or gDNA that made up the material.

The length of the CDR3 is 14 residues. The germline V and J ends were trimmed by 5 bases and 4 bases, with 15 bases remaining between them. Germline V gives CDR1 PRHDT, CDR2 FYEKMQ (reference sequence). In the authors' workflow: Reference gene primer amplification gave nucleated cell count estimates. Assay used: immunoSEQ multiplex PCR; TCRdb lists only in-frame clones, some missing. For V, J and clone size, that table is used; D and trimming come from the DNA. This sample yields about 65,000 clones, of which under 95% are seen a single time; roughly 1.2% belongs to the top ten. The sequencing sample was made of peripheral blood. The rearrangement joins TRBV13 to TRBJ2-7; D perhaps matches TRBD1 (5 bases). The source is a man between 60 and 75 years old with acute or convalescent COVID-19. The CDR3 DNA follows: TGTGCCAGCAGCCCCCGACAGACTCCTTACGAGCAGTACTTC. Its protein product is CASSPRQTPYEQYF.